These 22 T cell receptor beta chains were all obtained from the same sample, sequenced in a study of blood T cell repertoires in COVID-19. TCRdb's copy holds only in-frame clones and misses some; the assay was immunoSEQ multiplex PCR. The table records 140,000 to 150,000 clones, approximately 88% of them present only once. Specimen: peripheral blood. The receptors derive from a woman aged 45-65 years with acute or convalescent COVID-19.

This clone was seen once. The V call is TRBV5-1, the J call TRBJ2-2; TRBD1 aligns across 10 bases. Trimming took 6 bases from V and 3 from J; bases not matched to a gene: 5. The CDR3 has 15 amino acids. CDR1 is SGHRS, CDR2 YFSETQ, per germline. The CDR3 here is CASMTGGGHTGELFF. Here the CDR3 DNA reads TGCGCCAGCATGACAGGGGGCGGCCACACCGGGGAGCTGTTTTTT. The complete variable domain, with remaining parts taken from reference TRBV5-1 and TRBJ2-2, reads KAGVTQTPRYLIKTRGQQVTLSCSPISGHRSVSWYQQTPGQGLQFLFEYFSETQRNKGNFPGRFSGRQFSNSRSEMNVSTLELGDSALYLCASMTGGGHTGELFFGEGSRLTVL.

DNA of the CDR3: TGTGCCAGCAGTGAAAGTGGGGACTGGGAGAACACAGATACGCAGTATTTT. As protein: CASSESGDWENTDTQYF. This chain connects TRBV2 to TRBJ2-3, with a tentative D call TRBD2 (6 bases). The CDR3 sequence is 17 residues long. Germline loops: CDR1 SNHLY, CDR2 FYNNEI. The V and J ends lost 2 bases and 2 bases respectively, with 17 bases between them.

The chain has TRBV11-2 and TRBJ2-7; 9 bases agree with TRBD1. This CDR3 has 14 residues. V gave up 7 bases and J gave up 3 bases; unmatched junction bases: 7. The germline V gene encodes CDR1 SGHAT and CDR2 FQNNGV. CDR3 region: CASNGQGKNYEQYF. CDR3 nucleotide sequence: TGTGCCAGCAACGGACAGGGGAAGAACTACGAGCAGTACTTC.

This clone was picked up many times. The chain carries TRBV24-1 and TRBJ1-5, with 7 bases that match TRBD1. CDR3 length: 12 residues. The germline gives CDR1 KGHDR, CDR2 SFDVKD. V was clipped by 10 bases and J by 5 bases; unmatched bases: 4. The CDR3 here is CATRQGDQPQHF. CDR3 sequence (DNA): TGTGCCACGCGACAGGGCGATCAGCCCCAGCATTTT.

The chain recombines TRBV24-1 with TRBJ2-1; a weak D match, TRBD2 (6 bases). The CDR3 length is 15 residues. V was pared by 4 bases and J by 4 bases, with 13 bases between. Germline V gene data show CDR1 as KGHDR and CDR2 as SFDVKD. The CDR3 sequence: CATSEPGLLYNEQFF. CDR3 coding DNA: TGTGCCACCAGTGAACCGGGACTGCTGTACAATGAGCAGTTCTTC.

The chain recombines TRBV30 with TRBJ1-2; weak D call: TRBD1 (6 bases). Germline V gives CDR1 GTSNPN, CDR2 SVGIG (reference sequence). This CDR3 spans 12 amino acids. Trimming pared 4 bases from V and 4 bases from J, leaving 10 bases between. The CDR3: CAWTGASYGYTF. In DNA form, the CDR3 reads TGTGCCTGGACAGGGGCGTCCTATGGCTACACCTTC.

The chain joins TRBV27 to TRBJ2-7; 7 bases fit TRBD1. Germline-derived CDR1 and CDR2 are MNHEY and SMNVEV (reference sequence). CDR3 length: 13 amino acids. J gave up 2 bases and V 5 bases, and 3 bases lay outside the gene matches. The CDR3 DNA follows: TGTGCCAGCAGTCCCGGACAGGCCTACGAGCAGTACTTC. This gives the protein CASSPGQAYEQYF.

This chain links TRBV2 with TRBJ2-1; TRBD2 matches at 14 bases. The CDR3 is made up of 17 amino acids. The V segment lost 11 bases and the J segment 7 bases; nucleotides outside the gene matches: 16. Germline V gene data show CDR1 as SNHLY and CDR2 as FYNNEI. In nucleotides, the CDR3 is TGTGCCTCCTCCGGGACTAGCGGGAGAATGGTAGCGAATGAGCAGTTCTTC. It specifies CASSGTSGRMVANEQFF.

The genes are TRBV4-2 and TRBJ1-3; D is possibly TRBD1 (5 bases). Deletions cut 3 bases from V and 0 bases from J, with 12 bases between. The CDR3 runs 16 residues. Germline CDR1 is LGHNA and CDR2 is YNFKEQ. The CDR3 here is CASSQGGIGSGNTIYF. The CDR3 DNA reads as TGTGCCAGCAGCCAGGGGGGGATCGGCTCTGGAAACACCATATATTTT.

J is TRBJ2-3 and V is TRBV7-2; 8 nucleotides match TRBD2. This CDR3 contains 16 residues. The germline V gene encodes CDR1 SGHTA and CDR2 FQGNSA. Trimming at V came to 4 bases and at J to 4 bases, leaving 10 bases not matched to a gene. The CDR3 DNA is TGTGCCAGCAGCTGGGGACTAGTCGGGGGCTCAGATACGCAGTATTTT. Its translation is CASSWGLVGGSDTQYF.

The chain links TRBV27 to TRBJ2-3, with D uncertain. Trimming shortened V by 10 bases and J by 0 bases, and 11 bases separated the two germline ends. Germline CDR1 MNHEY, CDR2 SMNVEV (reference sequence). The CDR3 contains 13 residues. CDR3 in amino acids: CATLLGSTDTQYF. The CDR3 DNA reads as TGTGCCACCCTCTTGGGCAGCACAGATACGCAGTATTTT.

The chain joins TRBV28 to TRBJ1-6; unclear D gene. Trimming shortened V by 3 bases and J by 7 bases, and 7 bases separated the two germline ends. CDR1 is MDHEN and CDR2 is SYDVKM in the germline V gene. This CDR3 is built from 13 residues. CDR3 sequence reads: CASSFPRNSPLHF. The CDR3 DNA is TGTGCCAGCAGTTTTCCGCGGAATTCACCCCTCCACTTT.

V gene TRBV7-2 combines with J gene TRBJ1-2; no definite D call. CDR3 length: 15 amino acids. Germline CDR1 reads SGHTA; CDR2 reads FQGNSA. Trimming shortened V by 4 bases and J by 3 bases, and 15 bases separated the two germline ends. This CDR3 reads CASSSDPELYYGYTF. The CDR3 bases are TGTGCCAGCAGCTCCGACCCGGAACTATACTATGGCTACACCTTC.

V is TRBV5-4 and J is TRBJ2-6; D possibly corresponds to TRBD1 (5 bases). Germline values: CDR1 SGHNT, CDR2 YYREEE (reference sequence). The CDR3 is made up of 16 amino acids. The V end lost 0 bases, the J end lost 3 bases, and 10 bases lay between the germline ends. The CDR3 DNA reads TGTGCCAGCAGCTTGGAGGGGCCGCATGGGGCCAACGTCCTGACTTTC. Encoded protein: CASSLEGPHGANVLTF. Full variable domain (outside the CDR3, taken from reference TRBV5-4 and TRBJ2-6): ETGVTQSPTHLIKTRGQQVTLRCSSQSGHNTVSWYQQALGQGPQFIFQYYREEENGRGNFPPRFSGLQFPNYSSELNVNALELDDSALYLCASSLEGPHGANVLTFGAGSRLTVL.

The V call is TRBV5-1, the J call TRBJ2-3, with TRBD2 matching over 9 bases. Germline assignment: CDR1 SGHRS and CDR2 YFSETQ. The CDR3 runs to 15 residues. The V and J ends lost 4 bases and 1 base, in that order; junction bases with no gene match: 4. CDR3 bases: TGCGCCAGCAGCGAGGTAGCGGGGGGCACAGATACGCAGTATTTT. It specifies CASSEVAGGTDTQYF.

Written as DNA, the CDR3 is TGTGCCAGCAGCTTTCCCGGGACTTCATATGGCTACACCTTC. Translating gives CASSFPGTSYGYTF. V and J are TRBV5-5 and TRBJ1-2; perhaps TRBD1 as D (5 bases). This CDR3 region has 14 residues. Trimming removed 2 bases from V and 5 bases from J, with 13 bases in between. Germline assignment: CDR1 SGHKS and CDR2 YYEKEE (reference sequence).

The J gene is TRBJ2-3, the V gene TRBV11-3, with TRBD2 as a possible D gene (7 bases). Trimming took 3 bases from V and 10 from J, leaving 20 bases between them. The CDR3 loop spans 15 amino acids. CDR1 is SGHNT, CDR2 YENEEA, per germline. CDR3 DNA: TGTGCCAGCAGCTTCTCAACCTCAGGGGAGGGGGCGCAGTATTTT. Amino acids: CASSFSTSGEGAQYF.

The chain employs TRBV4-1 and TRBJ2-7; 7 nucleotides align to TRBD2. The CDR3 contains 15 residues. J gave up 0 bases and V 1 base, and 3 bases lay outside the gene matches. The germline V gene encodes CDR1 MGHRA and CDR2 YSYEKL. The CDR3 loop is CASSQGSGPSYEQYF. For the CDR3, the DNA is TGCGCCAGCAGCCAAGGTAGCGGGCCCTCCTACGAGCAGTACTTC.

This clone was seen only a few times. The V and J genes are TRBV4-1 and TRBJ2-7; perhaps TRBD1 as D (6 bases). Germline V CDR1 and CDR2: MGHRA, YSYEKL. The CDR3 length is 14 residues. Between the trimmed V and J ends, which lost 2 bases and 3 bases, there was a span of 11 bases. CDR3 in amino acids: CASSQQDSLYEQYF. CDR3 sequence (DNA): TGCGCCAGCAGCCAACAGGACAGCCTCTACGAGCAGTACTTC.

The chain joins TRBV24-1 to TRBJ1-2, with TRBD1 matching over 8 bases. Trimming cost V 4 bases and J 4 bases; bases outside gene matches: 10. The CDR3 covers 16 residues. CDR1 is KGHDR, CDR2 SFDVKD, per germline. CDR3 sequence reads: CATSDPGIQGAYGYTF. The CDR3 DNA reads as TGTGCCACCAGTGACCCCGGGATCCAGGGGGCCTATGGCTACACCTTC.

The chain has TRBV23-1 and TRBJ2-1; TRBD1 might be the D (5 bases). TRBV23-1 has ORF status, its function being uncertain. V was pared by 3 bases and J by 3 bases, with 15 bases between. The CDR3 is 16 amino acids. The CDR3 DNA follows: TGCGCCAGCAGTCACCTCAGGACACGCTACTACAATGAGCAGTTCTTC. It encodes CASSHLRTRYYNEQFF.

DNA of the CDR3: TGCAGCGTAGCACAGGGGGAATCCTACGAGCAGTACTTC. Its protein is CSVAQGESYEQYF. The V and J genes are TRBV29-1 and TRBJ2-7, with 8 bases identical to TRBD1. The germline V gene has CDR1 SQVTM and CDR2 ANQGSEA. This CDR3 has 13 residues. The V segment lost 6 bases and the J segment 1 base; nucleotides outside the gene matches: 5.